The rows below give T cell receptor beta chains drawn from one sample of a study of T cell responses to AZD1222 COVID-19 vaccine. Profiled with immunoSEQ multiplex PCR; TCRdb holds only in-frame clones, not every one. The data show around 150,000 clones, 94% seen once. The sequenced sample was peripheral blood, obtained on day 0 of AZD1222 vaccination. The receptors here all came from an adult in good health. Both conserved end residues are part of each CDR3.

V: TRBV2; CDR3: CASSVHRVESPLHF
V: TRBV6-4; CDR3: CASSAHFSHGYTF
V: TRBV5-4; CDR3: CASSLGGQRSGNTIYF
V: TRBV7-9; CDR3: CASSLTGNQPQHF
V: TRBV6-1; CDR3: CASSEWGQVDTQYF
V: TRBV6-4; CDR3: CASSDSLDTGELFF
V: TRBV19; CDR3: CASKRKRGGTDTQYF
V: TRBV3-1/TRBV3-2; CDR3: CASSQESFKVNTEAFF
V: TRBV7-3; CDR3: CASSLRQRTSGRERDTQYF
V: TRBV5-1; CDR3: CASSLGGTDTQYF
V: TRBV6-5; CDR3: CASNLRTGGAVEAFF
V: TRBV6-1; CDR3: CASSETLHQPQHF
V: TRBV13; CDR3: CASSLVAGTNYGYTF
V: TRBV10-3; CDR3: CASISATNYGYTF
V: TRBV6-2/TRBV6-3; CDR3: CASSPTGESQPQHF
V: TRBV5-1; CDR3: CASSFHSRLGETQYF
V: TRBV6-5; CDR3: CASSYGSVQETQYF
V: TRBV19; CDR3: CASSTGTSGRYYEQFF
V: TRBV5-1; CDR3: CASSSQGHNEKLFF
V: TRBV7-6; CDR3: CASSSHSGRGTGELFF
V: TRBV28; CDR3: CASTQGMNTEAFF
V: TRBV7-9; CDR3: CASSPILWTDHGYTF
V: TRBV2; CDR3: CATRYGGESAFF
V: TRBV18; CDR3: CASSLDRGGYGYTF
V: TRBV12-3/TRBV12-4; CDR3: CASSDRPGWPQHF
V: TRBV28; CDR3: CASSPHTGGNQPQHF
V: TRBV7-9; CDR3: CASSRLDTNQPQHF
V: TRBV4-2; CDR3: CASSQEGQQGYNEQFF
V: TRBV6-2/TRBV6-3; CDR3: CASSSGGETGELFF
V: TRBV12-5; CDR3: CASGLTPYIARNTEAFF
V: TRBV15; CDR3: CATSNKPGTLFGEQFF
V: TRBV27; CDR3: CASPGSAHQPQHF
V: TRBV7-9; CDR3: CASSLPRQGVSYGYTF
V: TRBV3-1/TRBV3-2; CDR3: CASSLYTDSAVGETQYF
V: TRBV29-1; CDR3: CSVIIDRAPTEAFF
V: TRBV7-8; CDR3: CASSEGRNYGYTF
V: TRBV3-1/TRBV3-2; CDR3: CASSQGLGADYGYTF
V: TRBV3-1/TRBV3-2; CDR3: CASSLPGDSTGGNTEAFF
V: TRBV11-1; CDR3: CASSSRFPRGELFF
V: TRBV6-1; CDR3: CASSALDRGRGQPQHF
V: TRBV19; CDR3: CASSPELWGSGNTIYF
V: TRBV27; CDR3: CASSLLGGSDTEAFF
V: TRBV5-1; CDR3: CASRDDYNEQFF
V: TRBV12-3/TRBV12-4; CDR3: CASNQGERTEAFF
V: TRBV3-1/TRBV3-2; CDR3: CASSQNWGDTQYF
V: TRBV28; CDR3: CAGGAAYGYTF
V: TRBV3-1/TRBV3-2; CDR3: CASSRLGYGYTF
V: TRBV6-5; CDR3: CASSYSQGLNEKLFF
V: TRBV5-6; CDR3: CASSLLRGPSNQPQHF
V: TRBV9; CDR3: CASSVVPSGYNEQFF
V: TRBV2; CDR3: CASEPYSVAAFF
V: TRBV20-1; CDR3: CSASKLGGGWYGYTF
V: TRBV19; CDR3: CASSISPYGYTF
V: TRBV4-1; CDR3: CASSQYTSGTGLSYNEQFF
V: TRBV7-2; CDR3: CASSPHPAPNEKLFF